This T cell receptor beta chain was recorded in a study of shared clonotypes between healthy human individuals (dated by TCRdb to the early 2020s). With respect to the entire study: Two women and three men aged 18 to 49 years were included in the cohort. For each donor, three plates each were used for CD4 naive and CD4 memory, two plates were used for CD8 naive, and one plate was used for CD8 memory. Libraries were prepared and TCR repertoires were sequenced by different laboratories using diverse techniques, in order to increase sequencing depth and limit assay-specific biases. Per donor, leukapheresis produced somewhere between about 0.94 and 9 billion PBMCs. To estimate repertoire size and how much clonotypes are shared between individuals, the study performed deep sequencing of blood TCR repertoires from a few healthy adults.

About this clone: It lacks a known antigen. No much larger clonotype is one base removed from it; base qualities were not supplied. This same CDR3 is encoded by further DNA sequences in the sample.

The donors were healthy, HIV-negative adults who had no recently reported acute infections or vaccinations. All donors were Caucasian adults living in Nashville, Tennessee, USA. CD4+ T cells were enriched through magnetic negative selection, after which naive cells were positively selected on CD45RA and the remaining negative fraction served as the memory subset. Blood was collected by leukapheresis, and PBMCs were isolated by Ficoll-Histopaque density gradient centrifugation and then cryopreserved in liquid nitrogen vapor phase. Analytical flow cytometry was used to check the purity and quantity of every magnetically sorted T cell population. From each sorted fraction, genomic DNA was isolated and quantified by UV absorbance on a Nanodrop 2000c. TCR CDR3 regions were amplified from genomic DNA by multiplex PCR using the deep immunoSEQ assay. Extracted genomic DNA from each cell subset was spread evenly across all wells of several immunoSEQ 96-well plates, with each plate serving as a replicate. For sorted subsets, each replicate PCR was loaded with around 200 ng genomic DNA, equivalent to 25,000 to 30,000 T cell genomes. Purified libraries were quantified with a Qubit 3.0 fluorometer, sized on a Bioanalyzer 2100, and re-quantified with the KAPA Library Quantification kit. Every immunoSEQ 96-well plate was sequenced on a separate single-read 150-cycle Illumina NextSeq 550 flow cell. From the authors' description of their analysis: Because the immunoSEQ output included only junctional sequences and no quality scores, the filtering could not be the same as the filtering used for full-length reads. Sequences were annotated with PyIR, a Python wrapper for IgBLAST v1.9, using IMGT germline references to assign V/J genes and CDR3. Reads were filtered out if the reads had weak V/J assignments (E-value above 1e-6), no CDR3, stop codons, out-of-frame junctions, or ambiguous translated residues. A V3J clonotype was defined by an identical inferred V gene, J gene, and CDR3 amino acid sequence. To compute the percentage overlap between repertoires, the number of shared unique clonotypes was divided by the size of the smaller repertoire. Repertoire richness was assessed with RTK rarefaction, the Chao1 estimator, and Recon v2.1 estimates of unobserved clonotypes. Generation probabilities were computed with OLGA for all TCRbeta clonotypes obtained by the gDNA method from four donors. Here the immuneACCESS table is served through TCRdb, limited to in-frame sequences with V and J called. Missing clones are a known gap in these copies; in checked studies unresolved V genes cover under half, and the rest lacks a known reason. D and trimming were read from the DNA, whereas the V and J calls and clone size are those reported in that table. The sample profile shows hundreds of thousands of clones; 55% to 75% of them were found once. Clones ranked in the top ten supply under 2% of the sample.

Relative to germline, V is 3 bases shorter and J is 5 bases shorter, with 10 bases between their ends. Spanning cysteine to phenylalanine, the CDR3 consists of 13 amino acids. The retained sequence is limited to the CDR3, 39 bases, with the frame set at the first base. CDR1 and CDR2 are drawn from the germline V gene: MDHEN, SYDVKM. Overall study results and their limits: Rarefaction of sorted-subset datasets indicated incomplete sequencing despite the large sequencing depth. Across several donors, about 5.2% of naive CD4, 3% to 3.5% of naive CD8, 2.3% of memory CD4, and approximately 0.42% of memory CD8 clonotypes were shared. The small number of donors limited the genetic and exposure-history diversity represented. Sampling was restricted to blood, and TCR repertoires in tissues likely differ from the TCR repertoires found in blood. Estimated clonotype richness was generally larger for naive than for memory subsets. Pairwise subsampling indicated that sequencing depth was expected to affect the degree of clonotype sharing among donors. Compared with non-shared clonotypes, clonotypes shared by all four sorted-subset donors had higher generation probabilities.

The chain is made from TRBV28 and TRBJ1-1, with no confidently assigned D gene. Input material: memory CD4+ T cells sorted from blood. Interpreted using the paper, the cell subset or site label stands for: CD45RA-negative fraction. The receptor's source is a woman aged 25-40 years in good health. The bases are TGTGCCAGCAGTTTGGTTAGCGGAACTGAAGCTTTCTTT. It is translated as CASSLVSGTEAFF.